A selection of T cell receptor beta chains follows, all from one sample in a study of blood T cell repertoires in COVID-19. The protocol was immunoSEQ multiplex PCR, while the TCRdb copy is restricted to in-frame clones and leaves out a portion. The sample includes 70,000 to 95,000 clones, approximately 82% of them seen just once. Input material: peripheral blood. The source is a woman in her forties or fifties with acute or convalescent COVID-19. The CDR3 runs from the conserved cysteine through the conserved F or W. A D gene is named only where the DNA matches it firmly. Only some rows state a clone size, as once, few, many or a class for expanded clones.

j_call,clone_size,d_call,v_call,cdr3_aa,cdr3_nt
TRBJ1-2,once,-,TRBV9,CASTALTQGYYGYTF,TGTGCCAGCACCGCCCTAACCCAGGGGTACTATGGCTACACCTTC
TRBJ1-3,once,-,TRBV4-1,CASSHGLRGQSSGNTIYF,TGCGCCAGCAGCCACGGTCTTCGCGGACAGTCCTCTGGAAACACCATATATTTT
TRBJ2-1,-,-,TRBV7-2,CASSLGQIYNEQFF,TGTGCCAGCAGTTTGGGGCAGATTTACAATGAGCAGTTCTTC
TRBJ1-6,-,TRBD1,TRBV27,CASSATGGQYSPLHF,TGTGCCAGCAGTGCTACAGGGGGCCAATATTCACCCCTCCACTTT
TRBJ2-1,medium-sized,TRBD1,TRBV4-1,CASSQEWGQGGYEQFF,TGCGCCAGCAGCCAAGAATGGGGACAGGGGGGCTATGAGCAGTTCTTC
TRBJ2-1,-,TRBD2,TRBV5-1,CASSLVPGRGGGANEQFF,TGCGCCAGCAGCTTGGTACCCGGGCGTGGCGGGGGGGCCAATGAGCAGTTCTTC
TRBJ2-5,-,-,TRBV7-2,CASSHRTRTEQETQYF,TGTGCCAGCAGCCACAGGACGCGGACAGAACAAGAGACCCAGTACTTC
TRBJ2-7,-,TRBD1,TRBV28,CASSPARRQGSSYEQYF,TGTGCCAGCAGCCCCGCCCGGAGACAGGGGAGCTCCTACGAGCAGTACTTC
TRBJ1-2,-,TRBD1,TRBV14,CASSRGQGPNYGYTF,TGTGCCAGCAGTCGCGGACAGGGGCCCAACTATGGCTACACCTTC
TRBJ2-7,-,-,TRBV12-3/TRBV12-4,CASSGGSYEQYF,TGTGCCAGCAGTGGGGGGTCCTACGAGCAGTACTTC
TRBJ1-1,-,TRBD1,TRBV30,CAWSIGQGEAFF,TGTGCCTGGAGTATTGGACAGGGGGAGGCTTTCTTT
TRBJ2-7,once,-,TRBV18,CASSPTDNYEQYF,TGTGCCAGCTCACCAACCGACAACTACGAGCAGTACTTC
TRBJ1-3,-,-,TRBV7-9,CASSSRDTSGNTIYF,TGTGCCAGCAGCTCCCGGGACACCTCTGGAAACACCATATATTTT
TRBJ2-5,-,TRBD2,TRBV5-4,CASSRAMGLAVQETQYF,TGTGCCAGCAGCAGAGCTATGGGACTAGCGGTCCAAGAGACCCAGTACTTC
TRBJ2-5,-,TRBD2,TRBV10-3,CAIRESGGPQETQYF,TGTGCCATCAGAGAGAGCGGGGGTCCTCAAGAGACCCAGTACTTC
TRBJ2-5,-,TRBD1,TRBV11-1,CASSPDREETQYF,TGTGCCAGCTCACCCGACAGGGAAGAGACCCAGTACTTC
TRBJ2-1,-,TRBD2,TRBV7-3,CASSLGGSRTWNEQFF,TGTGCCAGCAGCTTAGGCGGGAGTCGCACCTGGAATGAGCAGTTCTTC
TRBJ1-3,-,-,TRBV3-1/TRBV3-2,CASSRQGTSGNTIYF,TGTGCCAGCAGCCGCCAGGGTACCTCTGGAAACACCATATATTTT
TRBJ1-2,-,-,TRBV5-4,CASSLGRDNYGYTF,TGTGCCAGCAGCTTGGGGCGGGATAACTATGGCTACACCTTC
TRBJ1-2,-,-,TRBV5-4,CASREASPNYGYTF,TGTGCCAGCAGGGAGGCCTCTCCTAACTATGGCTACACCTTC
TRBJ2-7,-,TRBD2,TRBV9,CASSVGAGGGYAQYF,TGTGCCAGCAGCGTAGGGGCGGGAGGGGGGTACGCGCAGTACTTC
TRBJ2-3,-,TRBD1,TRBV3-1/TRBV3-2,CASSQGVRGQRADTQYF,TGTGCCAGCAGCCAAGGGGTTCGGGGACAGAGAGCAGATACGCAGTATTTT
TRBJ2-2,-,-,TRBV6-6,CASSYSPASSAGELFF,TGTGCCAGCAGTTACTCCCCGGCTAGCTCGGCCGGGGAGCTGTTTTTT
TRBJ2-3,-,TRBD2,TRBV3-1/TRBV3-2,CASSQTLAGLQYF,TGTGCCAGCAGCCAAACTTTAGCGGGACTCCAGTATTTT
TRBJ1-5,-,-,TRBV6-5,CASSYSREASNQPQHF,TGTGCCAGCAGTTACTCGCGTGAGGCTAGCAATCAGCCCCAGCATTTT
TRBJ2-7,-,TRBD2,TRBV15,CATTSGKDYEQYF,TGTGCCACCACTAGCGGGAAAGACTACGAGCAGTACTTC
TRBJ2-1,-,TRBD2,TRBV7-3,CASSQASGRLNEQFF,TGTGCCAGCAGCCAAGCTAGCGGGAGGTTGAATGAGCAGTTCTTC
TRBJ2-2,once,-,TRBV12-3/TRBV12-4,CASRGANTGELFF,TGTGCCAGCAGGGGAGCGAACACCGGGGAGCTGTTTTTT
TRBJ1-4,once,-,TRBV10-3,CAISESATVGEKLFF,TGTGCCATCAGTGAGTCCGCGACTGTCGGTGAAAAACTGTTTTTT
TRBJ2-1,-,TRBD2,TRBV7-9,CASSSAGDGRGNEQFF,TGTGCCAGCAGCTCGGCGGGGGACGGCCGTGGTAATGAGCAGTTCTTC
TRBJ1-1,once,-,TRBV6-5,CASSITWTAGEAFF,TGTGCCAGCAGTATCACCTGGACAGCAGGTGAAGCTTTCTTT
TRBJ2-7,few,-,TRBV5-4,CASSFPLAGEQYF,TGTGCCAGCAGCTTCCCGCTAGCAGGCGAGCAGTACTTC
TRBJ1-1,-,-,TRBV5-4,CASSLAPTGGYTEAFF,TGTGCCAGCAGCTTGGCCCCGACAGGCGGGTACACTGAAGCTTTCTTT
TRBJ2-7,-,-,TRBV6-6,CASALRAGYEQYF,TGTGCCAGCGCCCTGAGGGCGGGATACGAGCAGTACTTC
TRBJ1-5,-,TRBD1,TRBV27,CASSLSRDRSQGPQHF,TGTGCCAGCAGTCTGTCCCGGGACAGGTCCCAGGGGCCCCAGCATTTT